The count of the clone carrying this T cell receptor beta chain is one. Antigen: not known. The sample carries other DNA sequences with the same CDR3. This entry comes from a study of shared clonotypes between healthy human individuals. Study context: Per donor, three plates held CD4 naive cells, three held CD4 memory, two held CD8 naive and one held CD8 memory.

The length of the CDR3 is 14 residues. V lost 2 bases to trimming and J lost 1 base, with 8 bases between them. CDR1 is MDHEN and CDR2 is SYDVKM in the germline V gene. Only in-frame clones appear in the TCRdb table, and some are missing; sequencing was by immunoSEQ multiplex PCR. Here the sample spans roughly 640,000 clones, roughly 70% being singletons. General study results and limits: Across subsets, estimated richness was generally greater for naive than for memory populations.

The source is a woman younger than 45 in good health. The sample was memory CD4+ T cells sorted from blood. The subset is: CD45RA-negative fraction. The J gene is TRBJ1-1, the V gene TRBV28; D possibly corresponds to TRBD1 (5 bases). CDR3 in DNA: TGTGCCAGCAGTTTACCTGGGGGGAACACTGAAGCTTTCTTT. As protein: CASSLPGGNTEAFF.